The 28 T cell receptor beta chains reported below all come from one sample, sequenced in a study of cytomegalovirus exposure and HLA in healthy donors. Vbeta (60) and Jbeta (13) primers were used in the PCR. The data were produced by immunoSEQ multiplex PCR, yet TCRdb's version contains in-frame clones alone and is incomplete. The data contain 150,000 to 200,000 clones, 65% to 85% of them singletons. Sequences were obtained from PBMCs. The source of these receptors is a male donor in good health and CMV-seropositive.

The chain links TRBV27 to TRBJ2-2; 10 nucleotides match TRBD2. Germline V gives CDR1 MNHEY, CDR2 SMNVEV (reference sequence). Trimming cost V 1 base and J 4 bases; bases outside gene matches: 12. The CDR3 runs 19 residues. This CDR3 is CASSLLPLAGARGTGELFF. DNA for the CDR3: TGTGCCAGCAGTTTATTGCCCCTAGCGGGAGCCCGGGGCACCGGGGAGCTGTTTTTT.

The chain joins TRBV6-6 to TRBJ2-3; 7 nucleotides align to TRBD1. Germline V gene sequence: CDR1 MNHNY, CDR2 SVGAGI (reference sequence). The CDR3 has 15 amino acids. With 4 bases clipped from V and 0 bases from J, the junction kept 4 bases outside the gene matches. The CDR3 here is CASSFRGTSTDTQYF. As DNA, the CDR3 is TGTGCCAGCAGTTTCAGGGGGACCAGCACAGATACGCAGTATTTT.

This chain connects TRBV10-3 to TRBJ1-1; D remains unclear. Germline-derived CDR1 and CDR2 are ENHRY and SYGVKD. The CDR3 sequence is 13 residues long. Deletions cut 3 bases from V and 1 base from J, with 6 bases between. This CDR3 reads CAISDLWNTEAFF. The DNA for the CDR3 is TGTGCCATCAGTGATCTGTGGAACACTGAAGCTTTCTTT.

The gene calls are TRBV2 and TRBJ1-4; D unclear. The CDR3 runs to 15 residues. V lost 6 bases and J lost 0, with 11 bases in between. Germline values: CDR1 SNHLY, CDR2 FYNNEI. CDR3 in DNA: TGTGCCAGCAGGTCGGAGGCAACAACTAATGAAAAACTGTTTTTT. Translation: CASRSEATTNEKLFF.

This chain links TRBV7-9 with TRBJ2-7; 8 bases align to TRBD2. The ends lost 4 bases at V and 9 bases at J; junction bases unmatched: 14. Looked up from germline, CDR1 is SEHNR and CDR2 is FQNEAQ (reference sequence). The CDR3 has 15 amino acids. The CDR3 DNA follows: TGTGCCAGCAGCTCCAAAGGAGGTAGCGGGACGTGGCAGTACTTC. The encoded protein is CASSSKGGSGTWQYF. The full variable domain, with the rest looked up from reference TRBV7-9 and TRBJ2-7, is DTGVSQNPRHKITKRGQNVTFRCDPISEHNRLYWYRQTLGQGPEFLTYFQNEAQLEKSRLLSDRFSAERPKGSFSTLEIQRTEQGDSAMYLCASSSKGGSGTWQYFGPGTRLTVT.

The V gene is TRBV11-3, the J gene TRBJ2-6; TRBD1 matches 7 bases. After removal of 1 base from V and 12 bases from J, the junction contained 3 bases not matched to a gene. Looked up from germline, CDR1 is SGHNT and CDR2 is YENEEA. This CDR3 has 13 residues. The CDR3 bases are TGTGCCAGCAGCTTAGTTTGGGACAGCGTCCTGACTTTC. It codes for CASSLVWDSVLTF.

V and J are TRBV19 and TRBJ2-1; perhaps TRBD1 as D (6 bases). The CDR3 runs 13 residues. The germline V and J ends were trimmed by 7 bases and 4 bases, with 11 bases remaining between them. Germline CDR1 and CDR2: LNHDA and SQIVND (reference sequence). The CDR3 nucleotides read TGTGCCAGTACTCAGGGGTTTTACAATGAGCAGTTCTTC. It is translated as CASTQGFYNEQFF.

This clone was detected once. The chain recombines TRBV2 with TRBJ2-5, with D unresolved. The CDR3 loop spans 11 amino acids. Deletions cut 6 bases from V and 0 bases from J, with 2 bases between. Germline CDR1 and CDR2: SNHLY and FYNNEI. The CDR3 nucleotides read TGTGCCAGCAGCTACCAAGAGACCCAGTACTTC. Translation gives CASSYQETQYF.

The chain links TRBV29-1 to TRBJ2-7; 10 bases agree with TRBD2. CDR1 and CDR2 (germline): SQVTM, ANQGSEA. The length of the CDR3 is 13 residues. Trimming took 4 bases from V and 2 from J; bases not matched to a gene: 2. DNA for the CDR3: TGCAGCGTTGGGACTAGCGGAACCTACGAGCAGTACTTC. Protein product: CSVGTSGTYEQYF.

The chain couples TRBV14 to TRBJ2-1, with a weak D call TRBD1 (5 bases). The V end lost 0 bases, the J end lost 0 bases, and 12 bases lay between the germline ends. CDR1 and CDR2 (germline): SGHDN, FVKESK. The CDR3 is made up of 17 amino acids. CDR3 in amino acids: CASSQDKGQSSYNEQFF. Written as DNA, the CDR3 is TGTGCCAGCAGCCAAGATAAGGGGCAGAGCTCCTACAATGAGCAGTTCTTC.

The chain uses TRBV7-5 and TRBJ2-1; the D call of TRBD2 is as the table states it, not checked on the DNA. TRBV7-5 is termed a pseudogene. This CDR3 is 12 amino acids long. CDR3 sequence (DNA): TGTGCCAGCAGTCCGGGGTACAATGAGCAGTTCTTC. Protein sequence: CASSPGYNEQFF.

The V call is TRBV4-3, the J call TRBJ2-7; 9 bases agree with TRBD2. Germline trimming cut 3 bases from V and 3 bases from J; bases unmatched to any gene: 6. Germline CDR1 is LGHNA and CDR2 is YSLEER. The CDR3 sequence is 15 residues long. The CDR3 loop reads CASSQVLSGSYEQYF. The CDR3 region has the DNA TGCGCCAGCAGCCAGGTCCTTAGCGGGAGCTACGAGCAGTACTTC.

The V gene is TRBV12-5, the J gene TRBJ2-4, with a tentative D call TRBD2 (5 bases). The CDR3 sequence is 12 residues long. V lost 8 bases and J 8 bases, leaving 13 bases between the germline ends. CDR1 and CDR2 from the germline V gene are LGHNT and FRNRAP. The CDR3 here is CASSASWDIQYF. DNA of the CDR3: TGTGCTAGTTCGGCTAGCTGGGACATTCAGTACTTC. Complete variable domain (other parts from reference TRBV12-5 and TRBJ2-4): DARVTQTPRHKVTEMGQEVTMRCQPILGHNTVFWYRQTMMQGLELLAYFRNRAPLDDSGMPKDRFSAEMPDATLATLKIQPSEPRDSAVYFCASSASWDIQYFGAGTRLSVL.

V usage is TRBV6-1 and J usage is TRBJ2-5, with D possibly being TRBD1 (6 bases). Germline values: CDR1 MNHNS, CDR2 SASEGT. V shed 6 bases and J shed 1 base, with 9 bases lying between them. CDR3 size: 13 residues. For the CDR3, the DNA is TGTGCCAGCAGAGAGGACAGCCAAGAGACCCAGTACTTC. It is translated as CASREDSQETQYF.

The rearrangement links TRBV5-1 to TRBJ1-1; D might be TRBD1 (5 bases). The CDR3 sequence is 14 residues long. Germline lookup yields CDR1 SGHRS and CDR2 YFSETQ. Trimming took off 4 bases at V and 11 bases at J, with 21 bases between the two ends. The CDR3: CASSLTGDSSSAFF. The CDR3 DNA is TGCGCCAGCAGCCTTACCGGGGACTCCAGTAGCGCTTTCTTT.

As for this clone: A junction boundary mismatches the germline segment, possibly from a read error. The chain couples TRBV7-2 to TRBJ2-7, with TRBD2 as a possible D gene (6 bases). Germline lookup yields CDR1 SGHTA and CDR2 FQGNSA. The CDR3 loop spans 14 amino acids. In DNA form, the CDR3 reads TGTGTCAGCAGCCCGGACTATAGCTCCTACGAGCAGTACTTC. It translates to CVSSPDYSSYEQYF.

CDR3 sequence (DNA): TGTGCCAGCAGCCCCCTAACAGGGTTGGATCAGCCCCAGCATTTT. Translating gives CASSPLTGLDQPQHF. The chain links TRBV9 to TRBJ1-5; D possibly corresponds to TRBD1 (6 bases). The CDR3 runs 15 residues. Trimming took off 4 bases at V and 5 bases at J, with 16 bases between the two ends. The germline V gene has CDR1 SGDLS and CDR2 YYNGEE. Based on the CDR3 plus reference TRBV9 and TRBJ1-5, the full variable domain is DSGVTQTPKHLITATGQRVTLRCSPRSGDLSVYWYQQSLDQGLQFLIQYYNGEERAKGNILERFSAQQFPDLHSELNLSSLELGDSALYFCASSPLTGLDQPQHFGDGTRLSIL.

The chain uses TRBV28 and TRBJ1-6; weak D call: TRBD1 (6 bases). Germline CDR1 MDHEN, CDR2 SYDVKM. V was clipped by 2 bases and J by 6 bases, with 11 bases between them. CDR3 size: 15 residues. The CDR3: CASSLQGMGNSPLHF. CDR3 in DNA: TGTGCCAGCAGTTTACAGGGGATGGGTAATTCACCCCTCCACTTT.

V gene TRBV18 combines with J gene TRBJ1-2; 9 nucleotides agree with TRBD1. The CDR3 extends over 17 amino acids. The germline V gene has CDR1 KGHSH and CDR2 LQKENI. Trimming cost V 3 bases and J 0 bases; bases outside gene matches: 8. The CDR3 is CASSPPTGGPPNYGYTF. The CDR3 DNA is TGTGCCAGCTCACCCCCGACAGGGGGACCCCCTAACTATGGCTACACCTTC.

V is TRBV7-2 and J is TRBJ2-1; TRBD2 agrees at 12 bases. Germline CDR1 SGHTA, CDR2 FQGNSA. The ends lost 1 base at V and 0 bases at J; junction bases unmatched: 7. This CDR3 has 19 residues. Here the CDR3 DNA reads TGTGCCAGCAGCTTAGGGTCTAGCGGGAGGGTGAGCTCCTACAATGAGCAGTTCTTC. The encoded protein is CASSLGSSGRVSSYNEQFF. Using reference TRBV7-2 and TRBJ2-1 for the parts outside the CDR3, the full variable domain is GAGVSQSPSNKVTEKGKDVELRCDPISGHTALYWYRQSLGQGLEFLIYFQGNSAPDKSGLPSDRFSAERTGGSVSTLTIQRTQQEDSAVYLCASSLGSSGRVSSYNEQFFGPGTRLTVL.

This chain links TRBV11-2 with TRBJ1-1, with a weak D call TRBD1 (6 bases). Trimming shortened V by 2 bases and J by 5 bases, and 12 bases separated the two germline ends. The germline gives CDR1 SGHAT, CDR2 FQNNGV. The CDR3 runs 14 residues. CDR3 nucleotides: TGTGCCAGCAGCTTACAGGGAGGGGGAACTGAAGCTTTCTTT. It codes for CASSLQGGGTEAFF.

The rearrangement joins TRBV19 to TRBJ1-2; TRBD1 aligns across 12 bases. The CDR3 contains 15 residues. The V gene's germline CDR1 is LNHDA and CDR2 SQIVND (reference sequence). The trim removed 5 bases at V and 7 bases at J, leaving 8 bases unmatched. CDR3 protein: CASSAGTGGAAGYTF. Here the CDR3 DNA reads TGTGCCAGTAGTGCCGGGACAGGGGGCGCAGCTGGCTACACCTTC.

V gene TRBV13 combines with J gene TRBJ2-7; 8 bases are shared with TRBD1. In germline, CDR1 is PRHDT, CDR2 FYEKMQ (reference sequence). The CDR3 has 14 amino acids. J was trimmed by 2 bases and V by 5 bases; bases with no gene match: 5. The CDR3 sequence is CASSRPDRAYEQYF. CDR3 nucleotides: TGTGCCAGCAGCCGCCCGGACAGGGCCTACGAGCAGTACTTC.

This chain joins TRBV30 and TRBJ1-1; TRBD1 might be the D (5 bases). This CDR3 contains 12 residues. V lost 4 bases to trimming and J lost 0 bases, with 6 bases between them. Looked up from germline, CDR1 is GTSNPN and CDR2 is SVGIG (reference sequence). The chain's CDR3 is CAWTRVNTEAFF. The CDR3, as DNA: TGTGCCTGGACCAGGGTGAACACTGAAGCTTTCTTT.

The chain carries TRBV18 and TRBJ2-1, with D tentatively TRBD2 (7 bases). The CDR3 extends over 16 amino acids. Deletions cut 2 bases from V and 6 bases from J, with 17 bases between. Germline CDR1 and CDR2: KGHSH and LQKENI. The CDR3 sequence: CASSPGAGQLFNEQFF. DNA of the CDR3: TGTGCCAGCTCACCAGGAGCGGGACAACTATTCAATGAGCAGTTCTTC.

The CDR3 DNA reads as TGTGCCAGCAGCTCCGCGGGACAGGGGTACGAGCAGTACTTC. This codes for CASSSAGQGYEQYF. The chain is built from TRBV11-3 and TRBJ2-7, with 10 positions matching TRBD1. Per the germline V gene, CDR1 is SGHNT and CDR2 is YENEEA. The CDR3 runs to 14 residues. V was clipped by 4 bases and J by 4 bases; unmatched bases: 4.

The chain combines TRBV6-6 with TRBJ2-1, with 7 bases identical to TRBD2. This CDR3 has 15 amino acids. CDR1 MNHNY and CDR2 SVGAGI come from the germline V gene (reference sequence). V was pared by 0 bases and J by 6 bases, with 5 bases of the junction left unmatched. The CDR3 DNA reads as TGTGCCAGCAGTTACTCGAGGATAGCGGGCAATGAGCAGTTCTTC. It specifies CASSYSRIAGNEQFF.

The V and J genes are TRBV10-3 and TRBJ2-7; weak D call: TRBD1 (6 bases). CDR3 length: 11 residues. CDR1 is ENHRY, CDR2 SYGVKD, per germline. Trimming cost V 8 bases and J 4 bases, with 9 bases left between them. The CDR3 spells CAIQQGYEQYF. As DNA, the CDR3 is TGTGCCATCCAACAGGGTTACGAGCAGTACTTC.